This is a list of T cell receptor beta chains from one sample in a study of T-cell reconstitution after alpha-beta-depleted transplantation in children. MiXCR was run by TCRdb on the PCR reads, yielding one entry per CDR3 protein. The profile shows about 640,000 distinct CDR3 sequences, about an eighth of them singletons. The material sequenced was PBMCs, mostly from graft donor cells, taken 360 days after TCRalphabeta/CD19-depleted stem cell transplant. The receptors derive from a male patient aged 5 to 17 who had a stem cell transplant for acute myeloid leukemia, so the T cells may come from the graft donor. CDR3s leave out the opening cysteine and the closing phenylalanine or tryptophan. The D gene is left open where the match is weak. Clone size is given for some rows only: seen once, a few or many times, or a class if the clone is expanded.

cdr3_length	v_call	d_call	clone_size	j_call	cdr3_aa
14	TRBV28	-	-	TRBJ2-7	ASSLLRVWSSYEQY
13	TRBV6-5	TRBD1	-	TRBJ1-2	ASSSTGGAIYGYT
17	TRBV2	-	-	TRBJ2-1	ASSEATISTGISYNEQF
9	TRBV6-2/TRBV6-3	-	many	TRBJ2-3	ASSDLDTQY
13	TRBV5-5	TRBD1	-	TRBJ2-7	ASRTDRGYSYEQY
15	TRBV28	TRBD2	few	TRBJ2-3	ASSARGLAASTDTQY
11	TRBV9	-	many	TRBJ2-5	ASSVGGEETQY
11	TRBV4-3	-	-	TRBJ2-4	ASSLGSWDIQY
12	TRBV5-1	TRBD2	many	TRBJ2-2	ASSWGLATGELF
15	TRBV3-1	TRBD2	many	TRBJ2-1	ASSLRLAGVVYNEQF
17	TRBV4-3	-	few	TRBJ1-6	ASSQDPPGASSYNSPLH
14	TRBV23-1	-	few	TRBJ2-1	ASSQLTAIGYNEQF
12	TRBV4-3	-	many	TRBJ2-1	ASRRSWGNNEQF
13	TRBV6-5	-	-	TRBJ2-7	ASSSIGRGDYEQY
13	TRBV9	-	few	TRBJ2-7	ASSPTGRLSYEQY
11	TRBV12-3/TRBV12-4	TRBD1	few	TRBJ2-1	ANLTGNGNEQF
13	TRBV20-1	-	few	TRBJ2-2	SARDSLLVGGELF
12	TRBV3-1	-	many	TRBJ2-7	ASSQELFRYEQY
13	TRBV6-5	-	-	TRBJ2-5	ASSYEGRGDETQY
14	TRBV12-3/TRBV12-4	-	-	TRBJ1-6	ASSLQGSSYNSPLH
13	TRBV20-1	TRBD2	-	TRBJ2-3	SASLRLAGSDTQY
13	TRBV18	TRBD2	-	TRBJ2-7	ANSLQSTSGSEQY
16	TRBV10-3	TRBD2	-	TRBJ2-7	AISTGLAGTGDAYEQY
12	TRBV5-1	-	few	TRBJ2-7	ASSLSPPELEQY
15	TRBV3-1	-	many	TRBJ2-1	ASSQDEQGPFSNEQF
12	TRBV28	-	-	TRBJ2-7	ASTLGAVSYEQY
14	TRBV18	-	few	TRBJ2-7	ASSPRTGREAYEQY
13	TRBV28	-	-	TRBJ2-7	ASSLRGGPPLKQY
10	TRBV30	-	-	TRBJ2-7	AWARSLYEQY
11	TRBV6-2/TRBV6-3	-	-	TRBJ1-2	ASSYEGRDGYT
13	TRBV12-3/TRBV12-4	TRBD1	few	TRBJ2-3	ASTKQGASTDTQY
14	TRBV6-1	TRBD1	few	TRBJ1-4	ASSPGQGARNEKLF
9	TRBV7-9	-	few	TRBJ2-7	ASSSEREQY
14	TRBV7-3	TRBD2	few	TRBJ2-7	ASSLNPGLGLYEQY
10	TRBV7-9	-	few	TRBJ1-5	ASSLPGQPQH
9	TRBV15	-	-	TRBJ2-1	ATSRELVQF
13	TRBV7-9	TRBD2	few	TRBJ2-2	ASSLPAGGTGELF
16	TRBV7-8	TRBD2	few	TRBJ2-3	ASSLVRRGGPLTDTQY
10	TRBV6-2/TRBV6-3	-	few	TRBJ1-5	ASTKGYQPQH
10	TRBV28	TRBD1	few	TRBJ2-7	ASSLQGAEQY
15	TRBV5-8	TRBD2	many	TRBJ2-5	ASSLGEISGRTETQY
9	TRBV12-3/TRBV12-4	-	-	TRBJ2-1	ASSLMREQF
15	TRBV5-1	TRBD2	many	TRBJ2-7	ASSLAVREGPVDEQY
16	TRBV11-2	TRBD2	-	TRBJ2-1	ASSLGLAGGYLYNEQF
13	TRBV7-9	TRBD2	few	TRBJ2-3	ASSTSGSTPDTQY
14	TRBV4-3	TRBD1	-	TRBJ2-1	ASSRMGQGSYNEQF
12	TRBV12-3/TRBV12-4	TRBD1	-	TRBJ2-5	ASSPPTGASTQY
12	TRBV20-1	-	-	TRBJ1-1	SAREGGESVEAF
14	TRBV7-2	TRBD2	-	TRBJ2-2	ASSPLRTSGPGELF
12	TRBV7-9	-	-	TRBJ2-1	ASSLRRAVHEQF
13	TRBV27	TRBD2	-	TRBJ2-1	ASVAGTSGYNEQF